Sequencing of this T cell receptor (beta chain) was carried out in a study of technical replicates of blood from a few donors. V lost 2 bases to trimming and J lost 5 bases; unmatched junction nucleotides: 7. There are 15 residues in the CDR3. CDR1 and CDR2 from the germline V gene are MNHEY and SVGAGI. Libraries were prepared by immunoSEQ multiplex PCR; TCRdb keeps only in-frame clonotypes and omits some of them. The table has more than 65,000 clones, 91% seen once; the top ten hold approximately 0.39%. Specimen: T cells isolated from PBMCs. J is TRBJ2-5 and V is TRBV6-5, with 8 bases identical to TRBD1. The clonotype was recovered from a human donor in good health. This chain's CDR3 is CASSYRDRLGETQYF. The DNA for the CDR3 is TGTGCCAGCAGTTACCGGGACAGGTTGGGGGAGACCCAGTACTTC.